The rows below give T cell receptor beta chains drawn from one sample of a study of T cells in Graves' hyperthyroidism and ophthalmopathy. TCRdb recomputed calls from the multiplex PCR reads with MiXCR, one row per CDR3 protein. Here the sample spans roughly 700,000 distinct CDR3 sequences, approximately 36% being singletons. The specimen was blood. The source is a woman aged 40 to 49 with Graves' hyperthyroidism. The CDR3 runs from the conserved cysteine through the conserved F or W. The order of the fields is J gene, D gene, V gene, clone size, CDR3 protein. A D gene is named only where the DNA matches it firmly. Only part of the rows carry a size: once, few, many, or a class if the clone is expanded.

J gene: TRBJ2-5
D gene: NA
V gene: TRBV4-1
clone size: NA
CDR3 protein: CASSHLEGEYQETQYF

J gene: TRBJ1-6
D gene: NA
V gene: TRBV19
clone size: many
CDR3 protein: CASSIGLGSRSPLHF

J gene: TRBJ2-7
D gene: TRBD2
V gene: TRBV28
clone size: few
CDR3 protein: CASSSGGASGFYEQYF

J gene: TRBJ1-6
D gene: NA
V gene: TRBV25-1
clone size: NA
CDR3 protein: CASSASRQNNSPLHF

J gene: TRBJ1-2
D gene: NA
V gene: TRBV20-1
clone size: NA
CDR3 protein: CSAERGGLGYTF

J gene: TRBJ2-5
D gene: NA
V gene: TRBV4-3
clone size: many
CDR3 protein: CASSQENRVQETQYF

J gene: TRBJ1-5
D gene: NA
V gene: TRBV11-2
clone size: NA
CDR3 protein: CASSPFGNPQHF

J gene: TRBJ1-2
D gene: NA
V gene: TRBV24-1
clone size: many
CDR3 protein: CATSDPGSGYGYTF

J gene: TRBJ1-1
D gene: NA
V gene: TRBV6-1
clone size: NA
CDR3 protein: CASSPLRVSTEAFF

J gene: TRBJ2-7
D gene: TRBD1
V gene: TRBV28
clone size: once
CDR3 protein: CASISFGGQGYEQYF

J gene: TRBJ1-5
D gene: NA
V gene: TRBV25-1
clone size: NA
CDR3 protein: CATSGRQLQPRHF

J gene: TRBJ1-2
D gene: NA
V gene: TRBV10-1
clone size: NA
CDR3 protein: CASSEPLGRPNYGYTF

J gene: TRBJ1-2
D gene: NA
V gene: TRBV28
clone size: few
CDR3 protein: CASSQGALGYTF

J gene: TRBJ1-1
D gene: NA
V gene: TRBV7-3
clone size: once
CDR3 protein: CASSLINGALGTEAFF

J gene: TRBJ1-1
D gene: NA
V gene: TRBV6-4
clone size: many
CDR3 protein: CASTKDHEAFF

J gene: TRBJ1-1
D gene: NA
V gene: TRBV15
clone size: many
CDR3 protein: CATSRDPAKAFF

J gene: TRBJ1-5
D gene: NA
V gene: TRBV28
clone size: few
CDR3 protein: CASSVLGDPHPQHF

J gene: TRBJ1-4
D gene: NA
V gene: TRBV29-1
clone size: many
CDR3 protein: CSVLPEITNEKLFF

J gene: TRBJ2-7
D gene: NA
V gene: TRBV29-1
clone size: NA
CDR3 protein: CSLEVQGGGEQYF

J gene: TRBJ1-2
D gene: NA
V gene: TRBV7-2
clone size: NA
CDR3 protein: CASSLYEGDYGYTF

J gene: TRBJ2-2
D gene: NA
V gene: TRBV25-1
clone size: few
CDR3 protein: CASSEYDGGVADGELFF

J gene: TRBJ1-5
D gene: TRBD1
V gene: TRBV6-4
clone size: few
CDR3 protein: CASSDSLLLCGQGMNQPQHF

J gene: TRBJ1-6
D gene: TRBD1
V gene: TRBV19
clone size: once
CDR3 protein: CASSDTGGQAVSPLHF

J gene: TRBJ2-2
D gene: TRBD2
V gene: TRBV29-1
clone size: many
CDR3 protein: CSVEDRLAGETGELFF